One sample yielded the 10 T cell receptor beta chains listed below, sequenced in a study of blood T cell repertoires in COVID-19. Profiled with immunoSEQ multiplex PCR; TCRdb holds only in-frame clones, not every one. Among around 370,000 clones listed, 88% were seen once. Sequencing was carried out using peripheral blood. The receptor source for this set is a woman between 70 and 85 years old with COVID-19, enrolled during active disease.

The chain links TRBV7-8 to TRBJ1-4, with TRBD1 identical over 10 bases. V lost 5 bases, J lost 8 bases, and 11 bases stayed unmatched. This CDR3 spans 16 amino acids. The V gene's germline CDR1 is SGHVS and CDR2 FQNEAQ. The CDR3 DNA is TGTGCCAGCAGCCCCGGCCGACAGGGGGCTTCCGAAAAACTGTTTTTT. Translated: CASSPGRQGASEKLFF.

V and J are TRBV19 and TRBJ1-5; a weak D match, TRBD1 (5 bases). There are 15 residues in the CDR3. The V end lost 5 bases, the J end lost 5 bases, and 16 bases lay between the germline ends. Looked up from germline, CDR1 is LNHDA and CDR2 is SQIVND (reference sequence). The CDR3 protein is CASSLGQGSYQPQHF. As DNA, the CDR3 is TGTGCCAGTAGTCTGGGGCAGGGCAGTTATCAGCCCCAGCATTTT.

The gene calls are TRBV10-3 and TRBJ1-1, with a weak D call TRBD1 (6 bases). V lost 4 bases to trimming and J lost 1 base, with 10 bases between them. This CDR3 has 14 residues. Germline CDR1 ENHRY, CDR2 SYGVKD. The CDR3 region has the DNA TGTGCCATCAGTGCAAACAGGGAGAACACTGAAGCTTTCTTT. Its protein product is CAISANRENTEAFF.

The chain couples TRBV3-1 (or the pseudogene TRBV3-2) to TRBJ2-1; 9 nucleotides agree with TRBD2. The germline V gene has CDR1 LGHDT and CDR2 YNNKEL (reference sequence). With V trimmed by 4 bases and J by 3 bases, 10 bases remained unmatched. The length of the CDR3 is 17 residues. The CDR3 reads CASSRYTGTSSYNEQFF. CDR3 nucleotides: TGTGCCAGCAGCCGTTATACCGGGACTAGCAGCTACAATGAGCAGTTCTTC.

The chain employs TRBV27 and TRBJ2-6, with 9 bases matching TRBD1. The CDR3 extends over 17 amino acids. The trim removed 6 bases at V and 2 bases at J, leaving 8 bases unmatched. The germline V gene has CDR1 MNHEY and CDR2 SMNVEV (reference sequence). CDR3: CASSPKDRGTGANVLTF. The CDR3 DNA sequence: TGTGCCAGCAGCCCCAAAGACAGGGGGACTGGGGCCAACGTCCTGACTTTC.

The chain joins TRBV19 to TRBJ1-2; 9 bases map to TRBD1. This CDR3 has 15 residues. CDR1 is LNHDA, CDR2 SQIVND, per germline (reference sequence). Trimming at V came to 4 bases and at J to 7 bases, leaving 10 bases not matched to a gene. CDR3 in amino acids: CASSRNRDRDSGYTF. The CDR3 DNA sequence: TGTGCCAGTAGTAGAAACCGGGACAGGGATAGTGGCTACACCTTC.

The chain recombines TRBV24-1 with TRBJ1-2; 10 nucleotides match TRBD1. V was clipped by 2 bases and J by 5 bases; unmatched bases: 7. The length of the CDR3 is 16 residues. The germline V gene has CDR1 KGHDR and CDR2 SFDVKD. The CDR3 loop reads CATSDSGTGDSYGYTF. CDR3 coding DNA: TGTGCCACCAGTGATTCCGGGACAGGGGACTCTTATGGCTACACCTTC.

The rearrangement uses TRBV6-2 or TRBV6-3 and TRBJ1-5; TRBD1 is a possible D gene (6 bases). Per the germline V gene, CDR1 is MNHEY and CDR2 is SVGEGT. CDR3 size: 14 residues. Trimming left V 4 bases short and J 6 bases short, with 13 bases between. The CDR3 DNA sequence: TGTGCCAGCAGTTTACAGGGCGGCGGTCAGCCCCAGCATTTT. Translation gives CASSLQGGGQPQHF.

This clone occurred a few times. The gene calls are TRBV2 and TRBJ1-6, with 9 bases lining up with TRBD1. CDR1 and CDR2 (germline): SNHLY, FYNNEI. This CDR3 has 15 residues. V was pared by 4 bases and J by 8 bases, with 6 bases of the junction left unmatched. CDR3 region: CASSVLGQGYSPLHF. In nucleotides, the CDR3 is TGTGCCAGCAGTGTTTTGGGACAGGGATATTCACCCCTCCACTTT.

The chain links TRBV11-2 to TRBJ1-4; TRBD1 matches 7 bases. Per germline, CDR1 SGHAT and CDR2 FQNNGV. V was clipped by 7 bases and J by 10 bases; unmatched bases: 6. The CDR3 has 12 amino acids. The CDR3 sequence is CASTRGIGKLFF. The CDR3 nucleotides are TGTGCCAGCACCAGGGGGATCGGAAAACTGTTTTTT.